Ten or more counts support the clone carrying this T cell receptor (beta chain). These data are taken from a study of blood T cell repertoires in COVID-19. On the study more broadly: The cDNA or gDNA used as material had been derived from T cells, B-cell-depleted T cells, or PBMCs.

Generated by immunoSEQ multiplex PCR, the TCRdb table keeps only in-frame clones and is missing some. Of more than 150,000 clones detected, approximately 85% appear once; the ten largest clones hold approximately 10%. Those enrolled, adults aged 18 to 89 years, came from about two dozen US areas. In germline, CDR1 is SGHNT, CDR2 YYREEE (reference sequence). The CDR3 extends over 15 amino acids. V lost 2 bases and J lost 6; bases outside the gene matches: 5. The sequenced material came from PBMCs or T cells enriched from blood (not recorded which). The sequence came from a man aged 35-49 years who had recovered from COVID-19. The V gene is TRBV5-4, the J gene TRBJ1-6; 7 nucleotides agree with TRBD1. The DNA of the CDR3 is TGTGCCAGCAGCTTAGCCAGGGGGTTTAATTCACCCCTCCACTTT. Translated: CASSLARGFNSPLHF.